This TCR beta chain stems from a study of blood T cell repertoires in COVID-19. Study information: Italy, Spain and the United States were the sources of the convalescent and acute COVID-19 samples.

Sequenced by immunoSEQ multiplex PCR; TCRdb stores in-frame clones only, minus some. This sample has about 60,000 clones, with around 92% found just once. With V trimmed by 0 bases and J by 11 bases, 3 bases remained unmatched. The V gene's germline CDR1 is LNHDA and CDR2 SQIVND (reference sequence). The CDR3 has 14 residues. Sequencing input: peripheral blood. This TCR was sampled from a man aged 55 to 69 with acute or convalescent COVID-19. The chain uses TRBV19 and TRBJ2-1; 11 bases map to TRBD2. The CDR3 coding sequence is TGTGCCAGTAGTATAGATCCGACTAGCGGGAAGCAGTTCTTC. Translated, it gives CASSIDPTSGKQFF.